The subject of this entry is one T cell receptor (beta chain). What it binds is unknown. Clones were sequenced by immunoSEQ multiplex PCR, and TCRdb holds only the in-frame ones, with some missing. The repertoire holds 150,000 to 200,000 clones, with roughly 80% as singletons. Separation from the roughly 700-subject first cohort characterized the approximately 130-subject validation cohort, to which the donors belonged. These data are taken from a study of cytomegalovirus exposure and HLA in healthy donors. Points from the study as a whole: Associated with cytomegalovirus, according to the listing, were 150 to 200 TCR beta chains. Usually a TCR sequence was rare, but some public TCRs were found in many donors.

Trimming cost V 1 base and J 7 bases; bases outside gene matches: 6. Germline V CDR1 and CDR2: MNHEY, SVGAGI. There are 16 residues in the CDR3. The chain joins TRBV6-5 to TRBJ1-6, with 8 nucleotides matching TRBD1. The receptor's source is a woman aged 18 to 35 in good health and CMV-seropositive. Sequenced: PBMCs. Here the CDR3 DNA reads TGTGCCAGCAGTTACTTTACCTGGACAGGGAATTCACCCCTCCACTTT. This codes for CASSYFTWTGNSPLHF.